These 9 T cell receptor beta chains were all obtained from the same sample, sequenced in a study of CD8 T cells in Susac syndrome (dated by TCRdb to between 2017 and 2020). Libraries came from the immunoSEQ multiplex PCR assay. RNA was extracted using the RNeasy kit, and roughly 0.5 to 1 microgram was reverse transcribed with random hexamers. Clones were called with MiXCR by TCRdb after fastp trimmed the public reads at Q25, and only in-frame beta chains were retained. CDR3 protein duplicates are merged, each entry listing the most common genes and DNA. This sample is represented by roughly 150,000 distinct CDR3 sequences; around 95% of them were singletons. Roughly 0.17% of the sample is in the top ten clones. The sequencing sample was made of CD8+ T cells from PBMCs. The receptors were gathered from a human donor with Susac syndrome.

The chain couples TRBV7-8 to TRBJ2-7; D gene ambiguous. V was cut by 1 base and J by 3 bases, with 4 bases left in between. This CDR3 is 12 amino acids long. Germline loops: CDR1 SGHVS, CDR2 FQNEAQ. The CDR3, as DNA: TGTGCCAGCAGCTTAGTCGACTACGAGCAGTACTTC. It specifies CASSLVDYEQYF.

The genes are TRBV5-6 and TRBJ2-7, with D unclear. CDR1 SGHDT and CDR2 YYEEEE come from the germline V gene. The CDR3 extends over 15 amino acids. Trimming removed 3 bases at V and 5 bases at J, with 18 bases between. The CDR3 coding sequence is TGTGCCAGCAGCTCCGCCCAGCGCAGGCCGGACGAGCAGTACTTC. Translation: CASSSAQRRPDEQYF.

CDR3 region: CASSVHNEQFF. For the CDR3, the DNA is TGTGCCAGCAGCGTACACAATGAGCAGTTCTTC. The chain couples TRBV7-8 to TRBJ2-1; D is uncertain. This CDR3 comprises 11 residues. Looked up from germline, CDR1 is SGHVS and CDR2 is FQNEAQ. V lost 5 bases, J lost 5 bases, and 4 bases lay in between.

CDR3 coding DNA: TGTGCCAGCAGCGATGACAGGGGCAGCACTGAAGCTTTCTTT. Translated: CASSDDRGSTEAFF. This chain links TRBV9 with TRBJ1-1; TRBD1 agrees at 8 bases. The J segment lost 4 bases and the V segment lost 3 bases, leaving 5 bases of the junction unmatched. The CDR3 runs 14 residues. Germline V gene sequence: CDR1 SGDLS, CDR2 YYNGEE.

V is TRBV20-1 and J is TRBJ2-3; 9 bases are shared with TRBD2. The ends lost 1 base at V and 1 base at J; junction bases unmatched: 24. The CDR3 runs 22 residues. Germline CDR1 DFQATT, CDR2 SNEGSKA (reference sequence). Here the CDR3 reads CSARALSGGRAIPERRTDTQYF. The CDR3 bases are TGCAGTGCTAGAGCTTTATCCGGCGGGAGGGCCATTCCAGAGCGACGCACAGATACGCAGTATTTT.

This rearrangement joins TRBV4-1 to TRBJ1-2; tentative D call: TRBD1 (5 bases). Germline assignment: CDR1 MGHRA and CDR2 YSYEKL. Trimming pared 4 bases from V and 0 bases from J, leaving 15 bases between. The CDR3 consists of 16 residues. The CDR3 here is CASSREGYSSNYGYTF. CDR3 in DNA: TGCGCCAGCAGCCGTGAGGGGTACAGTTCTAACTATGGCTACACCTTC.

The chain links TRBV20-1 to TRBJ2-5; D uncertain. Trimming removed 6 bases at V and 9 bases at J, with 11 bases between. The CDR3 sequence is 10 residues long. Per germline, CDR1 DFQATT and CDR2 SNEGSKA (reference sequence). DNA of the CDR3: TGCAGTGCCCTCGATAGGGCCCAGTACTTC. Its protein product is CSALDRAQYF.

The chain joins TRBV28 to TRBJ2-7; D is uncertain. CDR1 is MDHEN, CDR2 SYDVKM, per germline. The CDR3 is 12 residues long. Trimming took 6 bases from V and 5 from J, leaving 11 bases between them. This CDR3 reads CASSLFNNEQYF. CDR3 bases: TGTGCCAGCAGCCTATTCAACAACGAGCAGTACTTC. The whole variable domain, remainder taken from reference TRBV28 and TRBJ2-7, is DVKVTQSSRYLVKRTGEKVFLECVQDMDHENMFWYRQDPGLGLRLIYFSYDVKMKEKGDIPEGYSVSREKKERFSLILESASTNQTSMYLCASSLFNNEQYFGPGTRLTVT.

CDR3 region: CASSLFGTSDSNQPQHF. CDR3 nucleotide sequence: TGTGCCAGCAGTTTATTTGGGACCTCCGACAGCAATCAGCCCCAGCATTTT. This rearrangement joins TRBV27 to TRBJ1-5, with a possible D match to TRBD1 (5 bases). The germline V gene has CDR1 MNHEY and CDR2 SMNVEV (reference sequence). The CDR3 consists of 17 residues. The V end lost 1 base, the J end lost 1 base, and 14 bases lay between the germline ends.